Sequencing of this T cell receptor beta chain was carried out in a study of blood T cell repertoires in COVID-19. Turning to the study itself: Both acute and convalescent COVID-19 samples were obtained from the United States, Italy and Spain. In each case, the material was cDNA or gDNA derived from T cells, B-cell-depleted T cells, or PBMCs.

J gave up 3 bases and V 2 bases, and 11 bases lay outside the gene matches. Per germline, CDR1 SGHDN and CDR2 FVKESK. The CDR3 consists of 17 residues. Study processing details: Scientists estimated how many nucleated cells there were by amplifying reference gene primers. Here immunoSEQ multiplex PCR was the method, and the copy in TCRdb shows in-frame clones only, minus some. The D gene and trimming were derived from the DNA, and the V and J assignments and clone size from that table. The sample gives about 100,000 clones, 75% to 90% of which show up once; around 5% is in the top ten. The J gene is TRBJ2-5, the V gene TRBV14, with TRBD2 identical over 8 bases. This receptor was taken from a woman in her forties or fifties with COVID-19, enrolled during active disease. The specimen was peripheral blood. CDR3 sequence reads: CASSQPGSGDPKETQYF. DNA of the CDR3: TGTGCCAGCAGCCAACCCGGTAGCGGGGACCCAAAAGAGACCCAGTACTTC.